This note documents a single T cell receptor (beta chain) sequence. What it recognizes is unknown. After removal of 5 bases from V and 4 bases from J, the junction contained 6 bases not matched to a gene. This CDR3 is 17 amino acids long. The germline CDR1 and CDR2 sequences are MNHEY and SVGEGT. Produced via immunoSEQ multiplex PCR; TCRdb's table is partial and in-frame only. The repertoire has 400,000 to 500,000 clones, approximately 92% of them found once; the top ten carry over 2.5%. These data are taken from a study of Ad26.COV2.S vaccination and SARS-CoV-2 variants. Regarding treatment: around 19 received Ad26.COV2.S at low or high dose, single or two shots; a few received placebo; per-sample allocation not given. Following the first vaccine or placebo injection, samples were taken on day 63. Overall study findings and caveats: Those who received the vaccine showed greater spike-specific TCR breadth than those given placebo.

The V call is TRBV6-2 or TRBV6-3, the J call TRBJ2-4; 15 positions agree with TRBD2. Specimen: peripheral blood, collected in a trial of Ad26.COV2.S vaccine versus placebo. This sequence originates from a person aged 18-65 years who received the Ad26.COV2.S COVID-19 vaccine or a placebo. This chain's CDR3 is CASSRTGTSGRKNIQYF. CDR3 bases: TGTGCCAGCAGTCGGACAGGGACTAGCGGGAGGAAAAACATTCAGTACTTC.